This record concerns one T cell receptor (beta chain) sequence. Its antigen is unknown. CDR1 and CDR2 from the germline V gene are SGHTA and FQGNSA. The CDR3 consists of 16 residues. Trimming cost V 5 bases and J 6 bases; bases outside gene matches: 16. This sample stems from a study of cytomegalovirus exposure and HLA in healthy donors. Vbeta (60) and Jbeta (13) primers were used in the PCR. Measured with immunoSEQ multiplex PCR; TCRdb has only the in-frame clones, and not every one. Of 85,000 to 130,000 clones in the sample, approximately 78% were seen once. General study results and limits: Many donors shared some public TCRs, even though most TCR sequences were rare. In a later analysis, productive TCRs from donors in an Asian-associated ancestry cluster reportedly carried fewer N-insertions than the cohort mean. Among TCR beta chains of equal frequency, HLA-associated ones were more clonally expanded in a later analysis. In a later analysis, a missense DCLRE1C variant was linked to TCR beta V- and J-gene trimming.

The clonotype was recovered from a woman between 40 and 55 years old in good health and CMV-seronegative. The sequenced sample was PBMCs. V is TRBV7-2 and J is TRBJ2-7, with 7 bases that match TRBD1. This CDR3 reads CASSLSSTSGGSEQYF. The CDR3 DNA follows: TGTGCCAGCAGCCTATCGTCGACCTCAGGGGGTAGCGAGCAGTACTTC.